The 12 T cell receptor beta chains given below trace back to one sample, sequenced in a study of T cell repertoires in cytomegalovirus infection (dated by TCRdb to the late 2010s). TCRdb names Illumina HiSeq 1500 as the instrument used. In TCRdb, the public reads were trimmed at Q25 with fastp and aligned with MiXCR, with productive beta chains retained. Duplicate CDR3 protein sequences are folded into a single record with the most common DNA and genes. The sample table holds 100,000 to 150,000 distinct CDR3 sequences, of which roughly a quarter were seen once. The top ten constitute almost 35% of the sample. Antigens of these TCRs are unknown. The sequenced material came from PBMCs, sequenced either directly or after in vitro stimulation (not recorded which). Receptors originate from a human donor in good health (CMV status not recorded). Some clones in this sample may be carry-over from other donors' samples.

Notes on this clonotype: This may be a read error, as it is one base from a much larger clone. The chain uses TRBV28 and TRBJ2-2, with TRBD2 as a possible D gene (5 bases). CDR1 and CDR2 from the germline V gene are MDHEN and SYDVKM. The CDR3 extends over 16 amino acids. Trimming pared 6 bases from V and 5 bases from J, leaving 19 bases between. The CDR3 loop reads CASRFPGHQRTGELFF. Written as DNA, the CDR3 is TGTGCCAGCAGATTCCCGGGCCACCAGCGGACCGGGGAGCTGTTTTTT.

The genes are TRBV10-3 and TRBJ2-1, with 11 positions matching TRBD2. The CDR3 runs 15 residues. The V segment lost 6 bases and the J segment 6 bases; nucleotides outside the gene matches: 7. In germline, CDR1 is ENHRY, CDR2 SYGVKD. Written as DNA, the CDR3 is TGTGCCATCAGGGAGGGACTAGCGGAGACCAATGAGCAGTTCTTC. Amino acid sequence: CAIREGLAETNEQFF.

The chain is built from TRBV12-3 or TRBV12-4 and TRBJ1-1, with 8 bases lining up with TRBD1. After removal of 5 bases from V and 7 bases from J, the junction contained 3 bases not matched to a gene. This CDR3 region has 12 residues. The CDR3 region has the DNA TGTGCCAGCAGTCCCGGACAGGGTGAAGCTTTCTTT. Translating it yields CASSPGQGEAFF.

A word on this clonotype: A much more abundant neighbour one base away suggests this may be a read error. The chain couples TRBV2 to TRBJ2-3, with TRBD1 as a possible D gene (5 bases). Judging by the DNA end, TRBJ1-5 fits better; the J call may be wrong. Germline loops: CDR1 SNHLY, CDR2 FYNNEI. The CDR3 runs to 13 residues. The CDR3: CASKGILTDTQHF. In DNA form, the CDR3 reads TGTGCCAGCAAGGGGATACTCACAGATACGCAGCATTTT.

This clonotype came up many times. The V and J genes are TRBV24-1 and TRBJ1-5, with unresolved D. The V end lost 5 bases, the J end lost 0 bases, and 10 bases lay between the germline ends. Per germline, CDR1 KGHDR and CDR2 SFDVKD. CDR3 length: 15 amino acids. CDR3 in amino acids: CATSASDYSNQPQHF. The CDR3 DNA reads TGTGCCACCAGTGCGTCAGACTATAGCAATCAGCCCCAGCATTTT.

The chain uses TRBV11-2 and TRBJ2-3, with 10 nucleotides matching TRBD2. The V gene end was trimmed by 1 base and the J gene end by 4 bases; junction bases not matched to a gene: 2. The CDR3 runs 15 residues. Germline values: CDR1 SGHAT, CDR2 FQNNGV. The chain's CDR3 is CASSLVSGRADTQYF. In nucleotides, the CDR3 is TGTGCCAGCAGCTTAGTGAGCGGGAGGGCAGATACGCAGTATTTT.

This clonotype was seen repeatedly, ten times or more. The chain recombines TRBV7-2 with TRBJ2-3; D call uncertain. The CDR3 sequence is 18 residues long. V shed 1 base and J shed 3 bases, with 20 bases lying between them. Per the germline V gene, CDR1 is SGHTA and CDR2 is FQGNSA. The CDR3 here is CASSLEGPEVVVTDTQYF. The CDR3 bases are TGTGCCAGCAGCTTAGAGGGCCCAGAGGTGGTGGTGACAGATACGCAGTATTTT.

This clonotype has just a few counts. The chain is built from TRBV6-1 and TRBJ2-7; perhaps D is TRBD1 or TRBD2 (5 bases each). The germline V gene encodes CDR1 MNHNS and CDR2 SASEGT. The CDR3 covers 17 residues. V lost 2 bases to trimming and J lost 3 bases, with 20 bases between them. CDR3 sequence (DNA): TGTGCCAGCAGTGAAACCCCCCTAGGGACCGTGAACTACGAGCAGTACTTC. Translating gives CASSETPLGTVNYEQYF.

This clonotype appeared a few times. The chain is built from TRBV6-2 or TRBV6-3 and TRBJ2-1, with 7 bases identical to TRBD2. The CDR3 runs to 19 residues. V lost 4 bases, J lost 4 bases, and 19 bases stayed unmatched. Germline lookup yields CDR1 MNHEY and CDR2 SVGEGT. CDR3 DNA sequence: TGTGCCAGCAGTTTGTCAGGTCTGGCCATTAGCGGGCCTTACAATGAGCAGTTCTTC. This encodes CASSLSGLAISGPYNEQFF.

Turning to this clonotype: A read error is likely, as this CDR3 ends without the conserved phenylalanine or tryptophan. The rearrangement uses TRBV7-9 and TRBJ1-5, with D unclear. CDR3 length: 15 amino acids. V was clipped by 3 bases and J by 4 bases, with 13 bases between them. The germline gives CDR1 SEHNR, CDR2 FQNEAQ (reference sequence). In DNA form, the CDR3 reads TGTGCCAGCAGCTTGGGGTCAATTGCAAATCAGCCCCAGCATTCT. Translating gives CASSLGSIANQPQHS.

To note about this clonotype: A much larger clone differs by one base, so this may be a read error. The genes are TRBV7-2 and TRBJ2-3, with 12 nucleotides matching TRBD2. The V gene's germline CDR1 is SGHTA and CDR2 FQGNSA. This CDR3 has 16 residues. The CDR3 DNA is TGTGCCAGCAGCATACTAGCGGGAGGTCTGACAGATACGCAGTCTTTT. This encodes CASSILAGGLTDTQSF.

V usage is TRBV19 and J usage is TRBJ1-1; perhaps TRBD1 as D (6 bases). Germline CDR1 LNHDA, CDR2 SQIVND (reference sequence). This CDR3 is built from 15 residues. V shed 6 bases and J shed 4 bases, with 18 bases lying between them. CDR3 in DNA: TGTGCCAGTAGATGGGCCGCAGGGGAGGGCACTGAAGCTTTCTTT. It codes for CASRWAAGEGTEAFF.